A single sample gave rise to the 21 T cell receptor beta chains below, sequenced in a study of shared clonotypes between healthy human individuals. Naive-designated CD8 cells lacked CD45RO, were positively enriched for CCR7, and omitted terminally differentiated effector memory CD45RA+ cells. Assay used: immunoSEQ multiplex PCR; TCRdb lists only in-frame clones, some missing. The sample shows millions of clones, roughly 94% of them seen only once. Sequenced sample: naive CD8+ T cells sorted from blood. All receptors derive from a man younger than 35 in good health.

This clone was detected once. The chain joins TRBV28 to TRBJ1-2; TRBD1 aligns across 8 bases. V gave up 4 bases and J gave up 4 bases; unmatched junction bases: 2. The CDR3 extends over 13 amino acids. Germline loops: CDR1 MDHEN, CDR2 SYDVKM. In DNA, the CDR3 is TGTGCCAGCAGTTGGGACAGGAGCTATGGCTACACCTTC. The encoded protein is CASSWDRSYGYTF.

This clone was detected once. J is TRBJ2-3 and V is TRBV2; the match to TRBD1 covers 10 bases. Per the germline V gene, CDR1 is SNHLY and CDR2 is FYNNEI. Unmatched junction bases numbered 8, after V lost 9 bases and J lost 5 bases. This CDR3 spans 14 amino acids. The CDR3 sequence is CARRGTGVGDTQYF. DNA for the CDR3: TGTGCCAGGAGAGGGACAGGGGTGGGAGATACGCAGTATTTT. Looking up the rest from reference TRBV2 and TRBJ2-3 gives the full variable domain: EPEVTQTPSHQVTQMGQEVILRCVPISNHLYFYWYRQILGQKVEFLVSFYNNEISEKSEIFDDQFSVERPDGSNFTLKIRSTKLEDSAMYFCARRGTGVGDTQYFGPGTRLTVL.

The J gene is TRBJ2-7, the V gene TRBV27; 7 positions match TRBD2. Looked up from germline, CDR1 is MNHEY and CDR2 is SMNVEV (reference sequence). This CDR3 has 15 amino acids. V dropped 4 bases and J dropped 4; count of bases not matched to a gene: 10. This CDR3 reads CASSWVGGSRYEQYF. In DNA, the CDR3 is TGTGCCAGCAGTTGGGTTGGCGGGAGTAGGTACGAGCAGTACTTC.

The chain is built from TRBV27 and TRBJ2-7, with 8 bases aligning to TRBD2. V was clipped by 6 bases and J by 2 bases; unmatched bases: 6. The CDR3 totals 14 residues. Looked up from germline, CDR1 is MNHEY and CDR2 is SMNVEV (reference sequence). CDR3 residues: CASSITGGAYEQYF. The CDR3 DNA follows: TGTGCCAGCAGCATAACCGGGGGGGCCTACGAGCAGTACTTC.

The genes are TRBV19 and TRBJ2-3; possibly TRBD2 for D (5 bases). The CDR3 is 10 residues long. The V end was cut by 11 bases, the J end by 8 bases, with 11 bases between. The germline gives CDR1 LNHDA, CDR2 SQIVND (reference sequence). The DNA for the CDR3 is TGTGCCGCCGGGGAGAGTACGCAGTATTTT. This sequence encodes CAAGESTQYF.

The chain uses TRBV5-4 and TRBJ2-2, with 9 nucleotides matching TRBD2. Germline-derived CDR1 and CDR2 are SGHNT and YYREEE (reference sequence). CDR3 length: 16 amino acids. J was trimmed by 2 bases and V by 4 bases; bases with no gene match: 6. CDR3 region: CASSPGTSLNTGELFF. CDR3 DNA: TGTGCCAGCAGCCCAGGGACTAGCCTTAACACCGGGGAGCTGTTTTTT.

V gene TRBV7-2 combines with J gene TRBJ2-3; 9 bases are a match to TRBD2. The CDR3 totals 16 residues. Germline CDR1 is SGHTA and CDR2 is FQGNSA. Trimming removed 5 bases from V and 2 bases from J; junction bases left unmatched: 8. CDR3 DNA: TGTGCCAGCAGCCCCGTGACTAGCGGATTCACAGATACGCAGTATTTT. Translating gives CASSPVTSGFTDTQYF.

This chain joins TRBV10-2 and TRBJ2-7; TRBD2 aligns across 10 bases. This CDR3 comprises 13 residues. Germline V gene lookup returns CDR1 WSHSY and CDR2 SAAADI. With 8 bases clipped from V and 2 bases from J, the junction kept 3 bases outside the gene matches. CDR3 residues: CASRLAGAYEQYF. CDR3 DNA: TGCGCCAGCCGGCTAGCGGGGGCCTACGAGCAGTACTTC.

The chain carries TRBV7-8 and TRBJ2-7; 7 bases are shared with TRBD2. Germline trimming cut 8 bases from V and 1 base from J; bases unmatched to any gene: 5. Germline-derived CDR1 and CDR2 are SGHVS and FQNEAQ. The CDR3 is made up of 13 amino acids. The CDR3: CASLASGSYEQYF. CDR3 DNA sequence: TGTGCCAGCCTGGCTAGCGGTTCCTACGAGCAGTACTTC.

The J gene is TRBJ2-2, the V gene TRBV27; D remains unclear. The CDR3 runs 15 residues. V lost 3 bases and J 5 bases, leaving 13 bases between the germline ends. Germline lookup yields CDR1 MNHEY and CDR2 SMNVEV (reference sequence). The CDR3 loop reads CASSFISEVTGELFF. The CDR3 coding sequence is TGTGCCAGCAGTTTTATATCAGAAGTTACCGGGGAGCTGTTTTTT.

Comment on this clone: One end of the junction varies from germline; a read error may be responsible. This chain uses TRBV13 with TRBJ2-5, with 8 bases matching TRBD2. The CDR3 spans 14 residues. Looked up from germline, CDR1 is PRHDT and CDR2 is FYEKMQ (reference sequence). The CDR3 is CASSLGLAQETQYF. As DNA, the CDR3 is TGTGCCAGCAGCCTAGGACTAGCTCAAGAGACCCAGTACTTC.

This clone was recorded once. V and J are TRBV28 and TRBJ2-3, with 7 bases aligning to TRBD2. The CDR3 loop spans 14 amino acids. CDR1 and CDR2 (germline): MDHEN, SYDVKM. V dropped 4 bases and J dropped 3; count of bases not matched to a gene: 4. The CDR3 coding sequence is TGTGCCAGCAGTTCGACGGGGGGTACAGATACGCAGTATTTT. Its protein is CASSSTGGTDTQYF.

This clone was counted once. The chain uses TRBV5-6 and TRBJ2-3; 11 bases align to TRBD2. CDR3 length: 17 amino acids. J lost 8 bases, V lost 4 bases, and 15 bases had no gene match. Germline V lookup: CDR1 SGHDT, CDR2 YYEEEE. Here the CDR3 DNA reads TGTGCCAGCAGCCCGATGGGGCTAGCGGGGGGTTGGAGTACGCAGTATTTT. Translation: CASSPMGLAGGWSTQYF.

The rearrangement uses TRBV6-6 and TRBJ1-1; 8 nucleotides match TRBD1. Germline V gene lookup returns CDR1 MNHNY and CDR2 SVGAGI (reference sequence). The CDR3 spans 14 residues. V trimming: 7 bases; J trimming: 1 base; junction bases outside the gene matches: 5. The CDR3 loop is CASILDRGNTEAFF. In DNA form, the CDR3 reads TGTGCCAGCATTCTCGACAGGGGGAACACTGAAGCTTTCTTT.

This clone appeared once. CDR3 in amino acids: CSVEETYGDANQPQHF. Written as DNA, the CDR3 is TGCAGCGTTGAAGAAACATACGGGGACGCAAATCAGCCCCAGCATTTT. The chain links TRBV29-1 to TRBJ1-5; D may be TRBD1 (5 bases). The length of the CDR3 is 16 residues. CDR1 is SQVTM, CDR2 ANQGSEA, per germline. V lost 0 bases and J lost 4, with 16 bases in between.

This chain links TRBV13 with TRBJ2-1; tentative D call: TRBD2 (6 bases). Between the trimmed V and J ends, which lost 5 bases and 6 bases, there was a span of 14 bases. Germline CDR1 and CDR2: PRHDT and FYEKMQ (reference sequence). This CDR3 has 14 amino acids. The DNA for the CDR3 is TGTGCCAGCAGCACCTGGCGGGATAGCAATGAGCAGTTCTTC. Its protein is CASSTWRDSNEQFF.

The CDR3 reads CASSQDETSGNTGELFF. CDR3 coding DNA: TGCGCCAGCAGCCAAGATGAAACTAGCGGGAACACCGGGGAGCTGTTTTTT. The genes are TRBV4-3 and TRBJ2-2; the match to TRBD2 covers 8 bases. Germline CDR1 is LGHNA and CDR2 is YSLEER. J was trimmed by 1 base and V by 0 bases; bases with no gene match: 4. The length of the CDR3 is 17 residues.

The chain has TRBV29-1 and TRBJ2-1, with D perhaps TRBD1 (6 bases). The CDR3 is 13 residues long. V lost 0 bases, J lost 15 bases, and 18 bases lay in between. Per the germline V gene, CDR1 is SQVTM and CDR2 is ANQGSEA. CDR3 in amino acids: CSVEDRARARGFF. Here the CDR3 DNA reads TGCAGCGTTGAAGATCGGGCCCGGGCCAGGGGGTTCTTC.

The V gene is TRBV15, the J gene TRBJ2-5; D unresolved. CDR1 is LNHNV, CDR2 YYDKDF, per germline (reference sequence). V was clipped by 0 bases and J by 1 base, with 0 bases between them. The CDR3 is 12 residues long. Here the CDR3 reads CATSRDQETQYF. The CDR3, as DNA: TGTGCCACCAGCAGAGACCAAGAGACCCAGTACTTC. Together with reference TRBV15 and TRBJ2-5, the CDR3 gives the full variable domain: DAMVIQNPRYQVTQFGKPVTLSCSQTLNHNVMYWYQQKSSQAPKLLFHYYDKDFNNEADTPDNFQSRRPNTSFCFLDIRSPGLGDTAMYLCATSRDQETQYFGPGTRLLVL.

V and J are TRBV6-5 and TRBJ2-1; TRBD1 matches 8 bases. V shed 6 bases, J shed 3 bases, and the junction held 7 bases outside the gene matches. In germline, CDR1 is MNHEY, CDR2 SVGAGI. The CDR3 totals 15 residues. This CDR3 reads CASSLQGDGYNEQFF. CDR3 sequence (DNA): TGTGCCAGCAGCCTACAGGGGGACGGCTACAATGAGCAGTTCTTC.

The chain joins TRBV14 to TRBJ2-5; D unresolved. The germline V gene encodes CDR1 SGHDN and CDR2 FVKESK. The germline V and J ends were trimmed by 1 base and 4 bases, with 19 bases remaining between them. The CDR3 is 17 amino acids. The CDR3 spells CASSQGGSRVMRETQYF. The CDR3 nucleotides are TGTGCCAGCAGCCAAGGTGGCAGCAGAGTGATGCGAGAGACCCAGTACTTC.